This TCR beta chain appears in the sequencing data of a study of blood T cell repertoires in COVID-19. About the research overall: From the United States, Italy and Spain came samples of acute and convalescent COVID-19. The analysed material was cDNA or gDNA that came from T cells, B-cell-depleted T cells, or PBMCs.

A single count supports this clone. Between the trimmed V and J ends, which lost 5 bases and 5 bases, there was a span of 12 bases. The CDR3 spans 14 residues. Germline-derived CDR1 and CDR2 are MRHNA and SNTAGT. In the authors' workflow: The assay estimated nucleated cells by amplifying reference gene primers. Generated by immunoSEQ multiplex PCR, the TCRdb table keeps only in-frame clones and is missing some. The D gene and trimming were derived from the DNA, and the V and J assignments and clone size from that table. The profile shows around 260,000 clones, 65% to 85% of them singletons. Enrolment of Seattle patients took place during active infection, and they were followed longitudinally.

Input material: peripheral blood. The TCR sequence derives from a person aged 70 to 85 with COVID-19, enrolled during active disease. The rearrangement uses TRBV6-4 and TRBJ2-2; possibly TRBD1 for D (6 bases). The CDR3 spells CASSLDQGTGELFF. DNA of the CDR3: TGTGCCAGCAGTTTAGACCAGGGGACCGGGGAGCTGTTTTTT.